This entry lists 30 T cell receptor beta chains sequenced from one sample in a study of blood T cell repertoires in COVID-19. Data came from immunoSEQ multiplex PCR; TCRdb stores just in-frame clones and leaves some out. The table has roughly 200,000 clones, around 87% seen once; the top ten hold about 2.9%. Sequencing was performed on peripheral blood. These receptors were obtained from a man in his 60s with acute or convalescent COVID-19.

The rearrangement uses TRBV3-1 (or the pseudogene TRBV3-2) and TRBJ1-4, with unresolved D. Trimming stripped 2 bases from V and 3 bases from J, with 10 bases between. The CDR3 contains 15 residues. The germline gives CDR1 LGHDT, CDR2 YNNKEL (reference sequence). The CDR3 DNA follows: TGTGCCAGCAGCCAACAGTACAGTTCTAATGAAAAACTGTTTTTT. Translation: CASSQQYSSNEKLFF.

V and J are TRBV5-4 and TRBJ2-7; D not certain. The V gene lost 0 bases and the J gene lost 6 bases, with 7 bases spanning the gap. The CDR3 sequence is 12 residues long. Germline V gives CDR1 SGHNT, CDR2 YYREEE (reference sequence). The CDR3: CASSLELREQYF. As DNA, the CDR3 is TGTGCCAGCAGCTTGGAACTGCGCGAGCAGTACTTC. Full variable domain (rest looked up from reference TRBV5-4 and TRBJ2-7): ETGVTQSPTHLIKTRGQQVTLRCSSQSGHNTVSWYQQALGQGPQFIFQYYREEENGRGNFPPRFSGLQFPNYSSELNVNALELDDSALYLCASSLELREQYFGPGTRLTVT.

The chain joins TRBV18 to TRBJ1-5, with D uncertain. This CDR3 has 16 residues. The V gene's germline CDR1 is KGHSH and CDR2 LQKENI. The V end lost 2 bases, the J end lost 0 bases, and 11 bases lay between the germline ends. The CDR3 DNA follows: TGTGCCAGCTCACCAAATCGGGGTAATAGCAATCAGCCCCAGCATTTT. Translating it yields CASSPNRGNSNQPQHF.

Only a few counts were recorded for this clone. The chain links TRBV19 to TRBJ2-2, with a tentative D call TRBD2 (5 bases). Germline assignment: CDR1 LNHDA and CDR2 SQIVND (reference sequence). The CDR3 contains 17 residues. Trimming removed 0 bases at V and 2 bases at J, with 13 bases between. CDR3 amino acids: CASSIDSRAANTGELFF. CDR3 bases: TGTGCCAGTAGTATAGACTCGAGGGCTGCCAACACCGGGGAGCTGTTTTTT.

The genes are TRBV7-2 and TRBJ2-3; 7 nucleotides agree with TRBD2. The J segment lost 3 bases and the V segment lost 3 bases, leaving 3 bases of the junction unmatched. This CDR3 is 14 amino acids long. In germline, CDR1 is SGHTA, CDR2 FQGNSA. CDR3 residues: CASSFGGGTDTQYF. DNA for the CDR3: TGTGCCAGCAGCTTTGGGGGGGGGACAGATACGCAGTATTTT.

The chain has TRBV7-8 and TRBJ1-2, with 9 bases fitting TRBD1. J lost 6 bases, V lost 5 bases, and 7 bases had no gene match. The CDR3 has 14 residues. In germline, CDR1 is SGHVS, CDR2 FQNEAQ. CDR3 loop: CASSRDRVEDGYTF. The CDR3 coding sequence is TGTGCCAGCAGCAGGGACAGGGTCGAGGATGGCTACACCTTC.

This chain links TRBV6-5 with TRBJ2-3; D perhaps matches TRBD2 (6 bases). V lost 4 bases, J lost 3 bases, and 8 bases lay in between. Germline V gene sequence: CDR1 MNHEY, CDR2 SVGAGI. CDR3 size: 13 residues. DNA of the CDR3: TGTGCCAGCAGTTTAGCGGAGACAGATACGCAGTATTTT. The encoded protein is CASSLAETDTQYF.

The genes are TRBV5-1 and TRBJ1-3; D remains unclear. Between the trimmed V and J ends, which lost 0 bases and 9 bases, there was a span of 10 bases. The germline gives CDR1 SGHRS, CDR2 YFSETQ. The CDR3 extends over 13 amino acids. CDR3 in DNA: TGCGCCAGCAGCTTGGAGGGAGTCGGCACCATATATTTT. It yields the protein CASSLEGVGTIYF.

The V and J genes are TRBV11-2 and TRBJ2-2, with 10 bases that match TRBD2. Germline V CDR1 and CDR2: SGHAT, FQNNGV. V shed 4 bases and J 4 bases; nucleotides not matched to a gene: 3. This CDR3 is built from 15 residues. CDR3 in DNA: TGTGCCAGCAGCTCTAGCGGGGGAGGCACCGGGGAGCTGTTTTTT. This translates into CASSSSGGGTGELFF.

The chain couples TRBV2 to TRBJ2-7, with a tentative D call TRBD2 (7 bases). Germline lookup yields CDR1 SNHLY and CDR2 FYNNEI. This CDR3 is 14 amino acids long. Trimming left V 6 bases short and J 2 bases short, with 14 bases between. The CDR3 DNA sequence: TGTGCCAGCAGCCCACAGGGACTACCCTACGAGCAGTACTTC. Protein sequence: CASSPQGLPYEQYF.

The V call is TRBV14, the J call TRBJ2-7; 8 nucleotides match TRBD1. V was pared by 3 bases and J by 0 bases, with 13 bases of the junction left unmatched. Germline CDR1 reads SGHDN; CDR2 reads FVKESK. The CDR3 extends over 18 amino acids. The CDR3: CASSHRQGTRYSSYEQYF. As DNA, the CDR3 is TGTGCCAGCAGCCATCGACAGGGGACCAGGTATAGCTCCTACGAGCAGTACTTC.

The count of this clone is one. The rearrangement links TRBV7-6 to TRBJ2-5; 12 positions match TRBD2. V was clipped by 5 bases and J by 2 bases; unmatched bases: 3. The germline V gene has CDR1 SGHVS and CDR2 FNYEAQ. This CDR3 is 15 amino acids long. Written as DNA, the CDR3 is TGTGCCAGCAGCCTTACTAGCGGGGGGCAAGAGACCCAGTACTTC. It specifies CASSLTSGGQETQYF. The whole variable domain, filled in from reference TRBV7-6 and TRBJ2-5, reads GAGVSQSPRYKVTKRGQDVALRCDPISGHVSLYWYRQALGQGPEFLTYFNYEAQQDKSGLPNDRFSAERPEGSISTLTIQRTEQRDSAMYRCASSLTSGGQETQYFGPGTRLLVL.

The J gene is TRBJ2-1, the V gene TRBV5-1, with 13 bases matching TRBD2. Trimming removed 4 bases from V and 0 bases from J; junction bases left unmatched: 13. In germline, CDR1 is SGHRS, CDR2 YFSETQ. The CDR3 has 20 amino acids. This CDR3 is CASSATGGLAGASSYNEQFF. CDR3 DNA sequence: TGCGCCAGCAGCGCGACAGGTGGACTAGCGGGGGCAAGCTCCTACAATGAGCAGTTCTTC.

This clone was observed a single time. This chain uses TRBV23-1 with TRBJ2-7, with 9 bases fitting TRBD1. TRBV23-1 is an ORF, with its function uncertain. The CDR3 spans 17 residues. The trim removed 6 bases at V and 3 bases at J, leaving 15 bases unmatched. The CDR3 spells CASRLIFRTGVHYEQYF. Here the CDR3 DNA reads TGCGCCAGCAGACTAATATTCCGGACAGGGGTACACTACGAGCAGTACTTC.

The chain carries TRBV7-9 and TRBJ2-7; TRBD2 agrees at 11 bases. Losses at the gene ends were 5 bases for V and 3 bases for J; bases not matched to a gene: 12. There are 17 residues in the CDR3. From germline, CDR1 is SEHNR and CDR2 FQNEAQ (reference sequence). The CDR3 region has the DNA TGTGCCAGCAGCCCACTTACGGCTAGCGGGGGGCTCTACGAGCAGTACTTC. Protein sequence: CASSPLTASGGLYEQYF. Using reference TRBV7-9 and TRBJ2-7 for the parts outside the CDR3, the full variable domain is DTGVSQNPRHKITKRGQNVTFRCDPISEHNRLYWYRQTLGQGPEFLTYFQNEAQLEKSRLLSDRFSAERPKGSFSTLEIQRTEQGDSAMYLCASSPLTASGGLYEQYFGPGTRLTVT.

As for this clone: The germline gene is not matched at one end of the junction; a read error may be the cause. V gene TRBV13 combines with J gene TRBJ1-1; TRBD1 matches 9 bases. Germline V gives CDR1 PRHDT, CDR2 FYEKMQ (reference sequence). CDR3 length: 12 amino acids. In nucleotides, the CDR3 is TGTGCCAGCAGGTTAGGGGACAGGGTAGCTTTCTTT. As protein: CASRLGDRVAFF.

The chain links TRBV6-5 to TRBJ2-5; 10 bases agree with TRBD1. Losses at the gene ends were 6 bases for V and 5 bases for J; bases not matched to a gene: 9. CDR1 is MNHEY and CDR2 is SVGAGI in the germline V gene. The CDR3 has 15 residues. The CDR3 nucleotides read TGTGCCAGCAGCCCGGGACAGGGGATTTTTGAGACCCAGTACTTC. It yields the protein CASSPGQGIFETQYF.

The rearrangement uses TRBV7-9 and TRBJ1-1, with a tentative D call TRBD1 (6 bases). The V and J ends lost 0 bases and 1 base respectively, with 9 bases between them. Germline V gene lookup returns CDR1 SEHNR and CDR2 FQNEAQ (reference sequence). This CDR3 is built from 15 residues. In DNA, the CDR3 is TGTGCCAGCAGCTTAGCGCAGGGACAGAACACTGAAGCTTTCTTT. It codes for CASSLAQGQNTEAFF.

The chain recombines TRBV9 with TRBJ1-3; D remains ambiguous. The CDR3 has 16 amino acids. V dropped 4 bases and J dropped 2 bases, with 16 bases sitting between them. Germline V gene data show CDR1 as SGDLS and CDR2 as YYNGEE. CDR3 nucleotides: TGTGCCAGCAGCCCCGTAGGTGGGGAGACTGGAAACACCATATATTTT. It codes for CASSPVGGETGNTIYF. The full variable domain, rest sourced from reference TRBV9 and TRBJ1-3, is DSGVTQTPKHLITATGQRVTLRCSPRSGDLSVYWYQQSLDQGLQFLIQYYNGEERAKGNILERFSAQQFPDLHSELNLSSLELGDSALYFCASSPVGGETGNTIYFGEGSWLTVV.

The chain is built from TRBV27 and TRBJ2-1, with 9 bases fitting TRBD1. Germline V CDR1 and CDR2: MNHEY, SMNVEV (reference sequence). The V and J ends lost 0 bases and 3 bases, in that order; junction bases with no gene match: 9. This CDR3 has 18 residues. CDR3 amino acids: CASSLSDWDRANYNEQFF. In DNA form, the CDR3 reads TGTGCCAGCAGTTTATCGGACTGGGACAGGGCTAACTACAATGAGCAGTTCTTC.

This clone has a handful of counts. V is TRBV6-5 and J is TRBJ1-2; possibly TRBD1 for D (6 bases). Deletions cut 5 bases from V and 5 bases from J, with 18 bases between. This CDR3 is built from 15 residues. Per the germline V gene, CDR1 is MNHEY and CDR2 is SVGAGI. The CDR3 loop reads CASSLTGNGRYGYTF. Written as DNA, the CDR3 is TGTGCCAGCAGTCTTACAGGGAACGGGCGATATGGCTACACCTTC.

The chain employs TRBV18 and TRBJ2-5, with 8 bases identical to TRBD1. The germline V gene encodes CDR1 KGHSH and CDR2 LQKENI. The trim removed 2 bases at V and 5 bases at J, leaving 10 bases unmatched. The CDR3 runs 16 residues. CDR3 residues: CASSPFGRGRGETQYF. In DNA, the CDR3 is TGTGCCAGCTCACCATTTGGCAGGGGGCGCGGGGAGACCCAGTACTTC.

CDR3 DNA sequence: TGTGCCAGCAGGGCCCTTGGGACAGGGTCCTACGAGCAGTACTTC. It yields the protein CASRALGTGSYEQYF. The V call is TRBV6-5, the J call TRBJ2-7, with 9 bases lining up with TRBD1. Germline loops: CDR1 MNHEY, CDR2 SVGAGI. With 6 bases clipped from V and 1 base from J, the junction kept 7 bases outside the gene matches. This CDR3 spans 15 amino acids.

V is TRBV28 and J is TRBJ2-4; D is perhaps TRBD1 (6 bases). Deletions cut 5 bases from V and 8 bases from J, with 22 bases between. Germline values: CDR1 MDHEN, CDR2 SYDVKM. CDR3 length: 16 amino acids. CDR3: CASSPPGLGAGDIQYF. The CDR3 DNA is TGTGCCAGCAGTCCCCCTGGGTTGGGGGCTGGTGACATTCAGTACTTC.

This chain joins TRBV5-1 and TRBJ1-5, with TRBD1 matching over 8 bases. With V trimmed by 3 bases and J by 6 bases, 5 bases remained unmatched. CDR1 and CDR2 from the germline V gene are SGHRS and YFSETQ. This CDR3 contains 14 residues. The CDR3 sequence is CASSSSGTGQPQHF. The DNA for the CDR3 is TGCGCCAGCAGCTCTTCCGGGACAGGTCAGCCCCAGCATTTT.

As DNA, the CDR3 is TGTGCCAGCTCACCGCCCGGGGCTAGCGATCAAGAGACCCAGTACTTC. Translating gives CASSPPGASDQETQYF. The chain links TRBV18 to TRBJ2-5; TRBD2 might be the D (6 bases). V was clipped by 3 bases and J by 2 bases, with 16 bases between them. Germline assignment: CDR1 KGHSH and CDR2 LQKENI. The CDR3 spans 16 residues.

The chain uses TRBV7-9 and TRBJ2-3, with 7 bases that match TRBD1. The V and J ends lost 9 bases and 2 bases, in that order; junction bases with no gene match: 5. Germline V gives CDR1 SEHNR, CDR2 FQNEAQ (reference sequence). This CDR3 is 13 amino acids long. The CDR3 DNA is TGTGCCAGTTTAACAGGGGCCACAGATACGCAGTATTTT. The encoded protein is CASLTGATDTQYF.

The chain recombines TRBV6-4 with TRBJ1-6, with 8 positions matching TRBD1. This CDR3 spans 14 amino acids. J was trimmed by 5 bases and V by 8 bases; bases with no gene match: 5. In germline, CDR1 is MRHNA, CDR2 SNTAGT. Written as DNA, the CDR3 is TGTGCCAGCTCACCGACAGGGGATAATTCACCCCTCCACTTT. Amino acid sequence: CASSPTGDNSPLHF.

The V and J genes are TRBV4-3 and TRBJ2-5, with 9 bases that match TRBD2. CDR1 and CDR2 from the germline V gene are LGHNA and YSLEER. Trimming at V came to 0 bases and at J to 5 bases, leaving 10 bases not matched to a gene. The CDR3 length is 17 residues. The CDR3 loop reads CASSQDYPSGAWETQYF. Here the CDR3 DNA reads TGCGCCAGCAGCCAAGATTACCCTAGCGGGGCGTGGGAGACCCAGTACTTC.

The chain uses TRBV4-2 and TRBJ2-3; 7 positions agree with TRBD2. V was clipped by 1 base and J by 8 bases; unmatched bases: 15. CDR3 length equals 17 residues. The germline gives CDR1 LGHNA, CDR2 YNFKEQ. The CDR3 region has the DNA TGTGCCAGCAGCCAAGCACGGAGTGGCGGGGGTCAGGGTACGCAGTATTTT. This sequence encodes CASSQARSGGGQGTQYF.